A selection of T cell receptor beta chains follows, all from one sample in a study of cytotoxic CD8 clonotypes in ibrutinib-treated CLL. Only in-frame clones appear in the TCRdb table, and some are missing; sequencing was by immunoSEQ multiplex PCR. The sample includes approximately 70,000 clones, around 81% of them seen just once. Sequences were derived from PBMCs, sampled at disease progression, from a patient treated with ibrutinib. The receptors shown here come from a human donor with chronic lymphocytic leukemia. Both conserved end residues are part of each CDR3. D genes are given only for firm matches. Clone size is given for some rows only: seen once, a few or many times, or a class if the clone is expanded.

TRBV2	TRBD2	TRBJ2-2	-	TGTGCCAGCAGCGTTCAAACGGGGGGGCCCGGGGAGCTGTTTTTT	CASSVQTGGPGELFF
TRBV2	-	TRBJ2-3	-	TGTGCCAGCAGTGACCAGGGAAGGGATACGCAGTATTTT	CASSDQGRDTQYF
TRBV11-3	TRBD1	TRBJ2-3	once	TGTGCCAGCAGCTTAGATCTGGGACAGGGGACGGATACGCAGTATTTT	CASSLDLGQGTDTQYF
TRBV6-5	-	TRBJ1-3	-	TGTGCCAGCAGTTACGGCCTGGCTGGAAACACCATATATTTT	CASSYGLAGNTIYF
TRBV9	-	TRBJ2-5	-	TGTGCCAGCAGCGTAGGCGGCCCCGCGGAGACCCAGTACTTC	CASSVGGPAETQYF
TRBV6-5	TRBD1	TRBJ2-5	-	TGTGCCAGCAGTTACTACAGGGGTGGGGGGACCCAGTACTTC	CASSYYRGGGTQYF
TRBV4-1	-	TRBJ1-4	-	TGCGCCAGCAGCCACGACAGGATCCCAAAACTGTTTTTT	CASSHDRIPKLFF
TRBV5-1	-	TRBJ2-7	-	TGCGCCAGCAGACTGCCGGGAAGTTCCTACGAGCAGTACTTC	CASRLPGSSYEQYF
TRBV18	-	TRBJ1-2	once	TGTGCCAGCTCACCCTCGTCACTGGACTATGGCTACACCTTC	CASSPSSLDYGYTF
TRBV5-4	-	TRBJ2-3	-	TGTGCCAGCAGCTCGACGACAGACACAGATACGCAGTATTTT	CASSSTTDTDTQYF
TRBV5-1	-	TRBJ1-1	once	TGCGCCAGCAGCTTGGAGCGGTCTTGGAACACTGAAGCTTTCTTT	CASSLERSWNTEAFF
TRBV5-1	-	TRBJ2-5	once	TGCGCCAGCAGCTTGGCTATGTCCGGGCCAGAGCCCCAGTACTTC	CASSLAMSGPEPQYF
TRBV12-2	-	TRBJ1-3	-	TGTGCAAGTCGCTTAGGGGGGTACTCTGGAAACACCATATATTTT	CASRLGGYSGNTIYF
TRBV29-1	-	TRBJ2-6	few	TGCAGCGTTGGGGCGGGGTTCGCTGGGGCCAACGTCCTGACTTTC	CSVGAGFAGANVLTF